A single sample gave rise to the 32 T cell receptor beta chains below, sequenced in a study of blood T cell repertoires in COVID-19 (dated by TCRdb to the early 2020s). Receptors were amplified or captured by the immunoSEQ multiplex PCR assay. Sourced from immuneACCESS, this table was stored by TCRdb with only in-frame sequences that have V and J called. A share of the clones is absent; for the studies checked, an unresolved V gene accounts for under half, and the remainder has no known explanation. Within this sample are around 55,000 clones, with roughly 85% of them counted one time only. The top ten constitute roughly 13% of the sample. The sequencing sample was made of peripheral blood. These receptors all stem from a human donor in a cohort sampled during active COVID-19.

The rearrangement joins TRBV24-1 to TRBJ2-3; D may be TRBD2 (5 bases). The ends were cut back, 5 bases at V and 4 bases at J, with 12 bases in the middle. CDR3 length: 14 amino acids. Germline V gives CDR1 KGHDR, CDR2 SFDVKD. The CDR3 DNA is TGTGCCACCAGTGCCCTAGGGCGGGCAGATACGCAGTATTTT. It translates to CATSALGRADTQYF.

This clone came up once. This CDR3 is CASTSQTGGSGANVLTF. The CDR3, as DNA: TGTGCCAGCACCTCCCAGACAGGGGGCTCTGGGGCCAACGTCCTGACTTTC. The gene calls are TRBV5-4 and TRBJ2-6, with 9 bases that match TRBD1. Germline V gives CDR1 SGHNT, CDR2 YYREEE (reference sequence). CDR3 length: 17 residues. Trimming took 6 bases from V and 0 from J; bases not matched to a gene: 7.

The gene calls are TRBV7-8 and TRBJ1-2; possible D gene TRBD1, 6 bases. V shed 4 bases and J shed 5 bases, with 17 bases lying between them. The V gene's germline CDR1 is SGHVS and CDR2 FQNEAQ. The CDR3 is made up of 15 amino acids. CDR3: CASSSTPTGNYGYTF. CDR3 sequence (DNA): TGTGCCAGCAGCTCCACCCCTACAGGGAATTATGGCTACACCTTC.

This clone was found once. The CDR3 nucleotides read TGTGCCAGCAGCTTCCAGGGGGCGCACACCGGGGAGCTGTTTTTT. It encodes CASSFQGAHTGELFF. The chain has TRBV5-4 and TRBJ2-2; 8 positions match TRBD1. Germline V gene lookup returns CDR1 SGHNT and CDR2 YYREEE (reference sequence). This CDR3 comprises 15 residues. The V segment lost 2 bases and the J segment 3 bases; nucleotides outside the gene matches: 3. Full variable domain (rest looked up from reference TRBV5-4 and TRBJ2-2): ETGVTQSPTHLIKTRGQQVTLRCSSQSGHNTVSWYQQALGQGPQFIFQYYREEENGRGNFPPRFSGLQFPNYSSELNVNALELDDSALYLCASSFQGAHTGELFFGEGSRLTVL.

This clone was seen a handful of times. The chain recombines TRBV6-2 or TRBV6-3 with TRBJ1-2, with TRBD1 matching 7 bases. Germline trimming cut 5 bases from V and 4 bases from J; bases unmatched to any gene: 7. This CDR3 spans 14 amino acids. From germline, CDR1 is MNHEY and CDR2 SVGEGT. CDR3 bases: TGTGCCAGCAGTCCGACAGGGATGACCTATGGCTACACCTTC. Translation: CASSPTGMTYGYTF.

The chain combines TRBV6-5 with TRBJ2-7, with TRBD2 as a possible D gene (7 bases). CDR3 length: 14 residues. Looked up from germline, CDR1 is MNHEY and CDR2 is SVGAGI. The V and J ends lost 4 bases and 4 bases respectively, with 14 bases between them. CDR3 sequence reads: CASSFRGAGYEQYF. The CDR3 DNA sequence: TGTGCCAGCAGTTTTCGGGGGGCAGGATACGAGCAGTACTTC.

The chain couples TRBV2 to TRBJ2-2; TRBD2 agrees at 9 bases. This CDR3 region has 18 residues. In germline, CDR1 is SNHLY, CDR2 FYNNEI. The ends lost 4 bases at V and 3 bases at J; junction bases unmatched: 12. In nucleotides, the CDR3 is TGTGCCAGCAGTGCGAGGCGGGGGGGGCCCCCCGACACCGGGGAGCTGTTTTTT. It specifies CASSARRGGPPDTGELFF.

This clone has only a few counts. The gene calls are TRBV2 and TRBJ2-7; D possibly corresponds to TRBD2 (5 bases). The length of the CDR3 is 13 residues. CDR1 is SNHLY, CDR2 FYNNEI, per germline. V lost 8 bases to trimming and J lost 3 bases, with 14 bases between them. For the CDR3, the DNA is TGTGCCAGCCGAGGGCGGCTAGGCTACGAGCAGTACTTC. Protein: CASRGRLGYEQYF.

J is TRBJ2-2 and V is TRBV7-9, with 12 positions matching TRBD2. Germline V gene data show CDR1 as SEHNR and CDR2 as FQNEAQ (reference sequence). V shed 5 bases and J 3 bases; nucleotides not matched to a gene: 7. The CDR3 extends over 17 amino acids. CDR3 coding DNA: TGTGCCAGCAGCACGCGACTAGCGGGAGAGGACACCGGGGAGCTGTTTTTT. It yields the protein CASSTRLAGEDTGELFF.

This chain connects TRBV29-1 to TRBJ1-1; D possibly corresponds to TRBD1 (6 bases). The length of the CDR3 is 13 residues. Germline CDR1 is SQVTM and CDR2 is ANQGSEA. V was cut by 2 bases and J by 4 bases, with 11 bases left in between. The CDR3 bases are TGCAGCGTTGAACGGGGCAGGGGCACTGAAGCTTTCTTT. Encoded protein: CSVERGRGTEAFF.

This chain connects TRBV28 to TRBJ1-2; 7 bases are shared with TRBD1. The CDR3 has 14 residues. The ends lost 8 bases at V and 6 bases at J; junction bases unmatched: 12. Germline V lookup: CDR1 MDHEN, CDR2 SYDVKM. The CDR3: CASETTGKEDGYTF. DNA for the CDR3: TGTGCCAGCGAAACGACAGGGAAAGAGGATGGCTACACCTTC.

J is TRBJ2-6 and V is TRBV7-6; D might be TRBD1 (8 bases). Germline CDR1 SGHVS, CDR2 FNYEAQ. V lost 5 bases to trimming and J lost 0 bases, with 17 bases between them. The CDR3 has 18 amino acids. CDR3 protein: CASSERTGRGSGANVLTF. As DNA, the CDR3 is TGTGCCAGCAGCGAGAGGACAGGGAGGGGCTCTGGGGCCAACGTCCTGACTTTC.

The CDR3: CASSSLGTTKETQYF. The CDR3 DNA sequence: TGTGCCAGCAGTTCTCTAGGGACTACTAAAGAGACCCAGTACTTC. The rearrangement joins TRBV28 to TRBJ2-5, with TRBD2 matching over 7 bases. The CDR3 runs to 15 residues. V lost 4 bases and J lost 3; bases outside the gene matches: 8. In germline, CDR1 is MDHEN, CDR2 SYDVKM.

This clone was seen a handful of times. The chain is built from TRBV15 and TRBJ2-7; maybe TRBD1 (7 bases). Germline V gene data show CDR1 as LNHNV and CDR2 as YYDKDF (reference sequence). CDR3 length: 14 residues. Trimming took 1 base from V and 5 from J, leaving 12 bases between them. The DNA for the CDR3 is TGTGCCACCAGCAGAGGCGGGGACAGCCACGAGCAGTACTTC. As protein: CATSRGGDSHEQYF.

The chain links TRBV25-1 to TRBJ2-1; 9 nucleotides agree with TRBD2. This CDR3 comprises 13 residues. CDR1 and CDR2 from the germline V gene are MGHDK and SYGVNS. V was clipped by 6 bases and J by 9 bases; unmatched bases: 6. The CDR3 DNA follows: TGTGCCAGCAGCCCAGCGGGAGGATCTGAGCAGTTCTTC. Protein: CASSPAGGSEQFF.

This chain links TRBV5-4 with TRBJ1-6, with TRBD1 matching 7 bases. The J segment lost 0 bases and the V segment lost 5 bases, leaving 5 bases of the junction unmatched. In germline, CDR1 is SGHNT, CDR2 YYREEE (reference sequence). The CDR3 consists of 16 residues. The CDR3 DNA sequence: TGTGCCAGCAGTCGGGACAGTTACTCCTATAATTCACCCCTCCACTTT. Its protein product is CASSRDSYSYNSPLHF.

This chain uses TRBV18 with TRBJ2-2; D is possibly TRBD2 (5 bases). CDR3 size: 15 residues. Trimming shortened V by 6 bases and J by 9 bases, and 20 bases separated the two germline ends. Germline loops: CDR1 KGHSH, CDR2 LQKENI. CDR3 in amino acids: CASSPIATGSRELFF. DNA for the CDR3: TGTGCCAGCTCTCCTATAGCGACCGGTAGTCGGGAGCTGTTTTTT.

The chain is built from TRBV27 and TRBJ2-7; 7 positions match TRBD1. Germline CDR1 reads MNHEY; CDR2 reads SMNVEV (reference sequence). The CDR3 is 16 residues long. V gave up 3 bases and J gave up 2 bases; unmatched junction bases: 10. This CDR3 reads CASSFRATGAPYEQYF. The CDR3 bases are TGTGCCAGCAGTTTTCGGGCAACAGGGGCCCCCTACGAGCAGTACTTC.

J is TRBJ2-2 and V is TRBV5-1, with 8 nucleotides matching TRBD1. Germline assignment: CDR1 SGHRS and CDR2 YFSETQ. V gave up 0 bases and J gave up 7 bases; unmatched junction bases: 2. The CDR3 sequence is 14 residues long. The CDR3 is CASSLGQGNGELFF. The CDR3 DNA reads TGCGCCAGCAGCTTGGGACAGGGGAACGGGGAGCTGTTTTTT. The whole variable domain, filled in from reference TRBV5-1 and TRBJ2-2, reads KAGVTQTPRYLIKTRGQQVTLSCSPISGHRSVSWYQQTPGQGLQFLFEYFSETQRNKGNFPGRFSGRQFSNSRSEMNVSTLELGDSALYLCASSLGQGNGELFFGEGSRLTVL.

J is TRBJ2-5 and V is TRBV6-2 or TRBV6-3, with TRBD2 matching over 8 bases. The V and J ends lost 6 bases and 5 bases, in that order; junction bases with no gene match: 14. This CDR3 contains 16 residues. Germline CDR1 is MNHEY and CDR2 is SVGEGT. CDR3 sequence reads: CASSTPREGFEETQYF. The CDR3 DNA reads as TGTGCCAGCAGCACCCCTCGGGAGGGGTTCGAGGAGACCCAGTACTTC.

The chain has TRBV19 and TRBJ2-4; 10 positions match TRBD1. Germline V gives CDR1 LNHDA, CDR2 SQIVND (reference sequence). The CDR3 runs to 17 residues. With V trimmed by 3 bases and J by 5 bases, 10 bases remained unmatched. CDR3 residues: CASSMPRQGARENIQYF. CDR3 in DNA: TGTGCCAGTAGTATGCCCAGACAGGGGGCGCGGGAAAACATTCAGTACTTC. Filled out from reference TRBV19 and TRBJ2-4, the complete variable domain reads DGGITQSPKYLFRKEGQNVTLSCEQNLNHDAMYWYRQDPGQGLRLIYYSQIVNDFQKGDIAEGYSVSREKKESFPLTVTSAQKNPTAFYLCASSMPRQGARENIQYFGAGTRLSVL.

The CDR3 nucleotides are TGTGCCAGCAGCTTACTGCCTAGCGGGAGCAATGAGCAGTTCTTC. It is translated as CASSLLPSGSNEQFF. V usage is TRBV11-3 and J usage is TRBJ2-1; 10 positions agree with TRBD2. Germline V CDR1 and CDR2: SGHNT, YENEEA. This CDR3 comprises 15 residues. V dropped 2 bases and J dropped 6; count of bases not matched to a gene: 4. Complete variable domain (other parts from reference TRBV11-3 and TRBJ2-1): EAGVVQSPRYKIIEKKQPVAFWCNPISGHNTLYWYLQNLGQGPELLIRYENEEAVDDSQLPKDRFSAERLKGVDSTLKIQPAELGDSAVYLCASSLLPSGSNEQFFGPGTRLTVL.

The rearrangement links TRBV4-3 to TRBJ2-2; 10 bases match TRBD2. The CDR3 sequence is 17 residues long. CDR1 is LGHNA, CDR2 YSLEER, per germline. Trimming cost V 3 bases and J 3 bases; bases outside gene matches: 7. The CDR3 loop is CASSQRAGGPDTGELFF. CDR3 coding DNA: TGCGCCAGCAGCCAGAGAGCGGGAGGGCCGGACACCGGGGAGCTGTTTTTT.

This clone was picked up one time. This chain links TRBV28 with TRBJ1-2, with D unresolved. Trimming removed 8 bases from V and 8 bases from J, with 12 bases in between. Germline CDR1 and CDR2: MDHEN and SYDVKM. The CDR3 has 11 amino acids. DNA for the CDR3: TGTGCCAGCGACGACACCCACGGCTACACCTTC. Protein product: CASDDTHGYTF.

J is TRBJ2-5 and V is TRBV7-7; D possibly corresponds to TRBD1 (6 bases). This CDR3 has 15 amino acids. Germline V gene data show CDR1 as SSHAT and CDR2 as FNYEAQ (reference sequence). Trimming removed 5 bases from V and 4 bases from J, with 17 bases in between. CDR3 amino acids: CASSPIQGGGETQYF. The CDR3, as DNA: TGTGCCAGCAGCCCAATACAGGGTGGGGGAGAGACCCAGTACTTC.

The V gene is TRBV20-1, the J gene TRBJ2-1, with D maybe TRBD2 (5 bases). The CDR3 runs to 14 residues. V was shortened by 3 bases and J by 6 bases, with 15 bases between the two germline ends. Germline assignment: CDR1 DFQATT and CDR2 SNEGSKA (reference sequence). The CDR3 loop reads CSASRVARFNEQFF. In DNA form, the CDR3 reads TGCAGTGCTAGTCGGGTAGCGCGGTTCAATGAGCAGTTCTTC.

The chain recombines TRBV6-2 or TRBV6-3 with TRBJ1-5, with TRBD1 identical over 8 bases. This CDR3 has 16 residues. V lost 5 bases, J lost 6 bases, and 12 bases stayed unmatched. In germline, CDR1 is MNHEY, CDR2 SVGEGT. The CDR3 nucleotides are TGTGCCAGCAGTCCCCGGGGGGCAGGGGGCGGTCAGCCCCAGCATTTT. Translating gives CASSPRGAGGGQPQHF.

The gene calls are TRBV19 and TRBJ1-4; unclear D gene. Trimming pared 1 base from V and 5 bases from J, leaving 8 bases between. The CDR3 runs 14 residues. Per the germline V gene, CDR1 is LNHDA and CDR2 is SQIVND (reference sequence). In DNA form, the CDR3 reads TGTGCCAGTAGTATAGGCCTGAGGAATGAAAAACTGTTTTTT. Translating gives CASSIGLRNEKLFF.

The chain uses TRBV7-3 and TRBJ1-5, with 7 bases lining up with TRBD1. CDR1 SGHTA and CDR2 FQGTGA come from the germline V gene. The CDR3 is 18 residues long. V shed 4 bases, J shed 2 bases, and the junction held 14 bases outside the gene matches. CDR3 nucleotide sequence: TGTGCCAGCAGCTCACCAACCGGGACAGTGGGCCGCAATCAGCCCCAGCATTTT. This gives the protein CASSSPTGTVGRNQPQHF.

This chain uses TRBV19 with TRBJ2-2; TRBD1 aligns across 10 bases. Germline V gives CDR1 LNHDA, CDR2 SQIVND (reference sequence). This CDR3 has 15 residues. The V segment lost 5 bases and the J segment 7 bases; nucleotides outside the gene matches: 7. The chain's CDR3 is CASSPRQGANGELFF. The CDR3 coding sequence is TGTGCCAGTAGTCCCCGACAGGGGGCCAACGGGGAGCTGTTTTTT.

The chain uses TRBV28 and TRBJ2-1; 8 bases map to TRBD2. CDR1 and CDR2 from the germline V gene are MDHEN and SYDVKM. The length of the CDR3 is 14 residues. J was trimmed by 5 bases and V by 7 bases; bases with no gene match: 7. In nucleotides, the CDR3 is TGTGCCAGCAAAGTAAGCGGGAGTAACAATGAGCAGTTCTTC. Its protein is CASKVSGSNNEQFF. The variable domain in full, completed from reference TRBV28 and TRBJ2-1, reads DVKVTQSSRYLVKRTGEKVFLECVQDMDHENMFWYRQDPGLGLRLIYFSYDVKMKEKGDIPEGYSVSREKKERFSLILESASTNQTSMYLCASKVSGSNNEQFFGPGTRLTVL.

CDR3 protein: CASSAGTGVHEQYF. The CDR3 DNA is TGTGCCAGCAGCGCCGGGACAGGGGTCCACGAGCAGTACTTC. The chain has TRBV9 and TRBJ2-7; 10 nucleotides align to TRBD1. The CDR3 sequence is 14 residues long. Germline V gene sequence: CDR1 SGDLS, CDR2 YYNGEE. V shed 3 bases, J shed 5 bases, and the junction held 5 bases outside the gene matches.